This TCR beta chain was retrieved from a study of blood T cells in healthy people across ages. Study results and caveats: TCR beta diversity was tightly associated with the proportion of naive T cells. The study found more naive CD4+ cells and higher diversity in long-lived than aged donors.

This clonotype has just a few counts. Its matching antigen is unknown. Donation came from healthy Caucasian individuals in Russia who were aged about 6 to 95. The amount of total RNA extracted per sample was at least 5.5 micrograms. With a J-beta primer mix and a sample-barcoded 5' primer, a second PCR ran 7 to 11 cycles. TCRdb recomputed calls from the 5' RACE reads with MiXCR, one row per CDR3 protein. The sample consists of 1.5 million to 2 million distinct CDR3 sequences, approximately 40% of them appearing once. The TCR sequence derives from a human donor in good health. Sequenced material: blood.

The CDR3 DNA reads as TGCGCCAGCAGCCGGGTATTCAGGGATAACACAGATACGCAGTATTTT. This encodes CASSRVFRDNTDTQYF. V is TRBV4-3 and J is TRBJ2-3; D may be TRBD1 (5 bases). The CDR3 loop spans 16 amino acids. V lost 4 bases and J lost 2, with 16 bases in between. CDR1 and CDR2 (germline): LGHNA, YSLEER.